These 14 T cell receptor beta chains were sequenced from one sample in a study of T cell responses to AZD1222 COVID-19 vaccine. Only in-frame clones appear in the TCRdb table, and some are missing; sequencing was by immunoSEQ multiplex PCR. The sample lists over 200,000 clones; around 94% were seen once. The specimen comprised peripheral blood, sampled 28 days after the second dose of the MenACWY control vaccine. All receptors come from an adult who received the MenACWY meningococcal vaccine as a control.

The chain has TRBV9 and TRBJ2-7; possibly TRBD2 for D (6 bases). The V end lost 4 bases, the J end lost 1 base, and 18 bases lay between the germline ends. The germline CDR1 and CDR2 sequences are SGDLS and YYNGEE. The length of the CDR3 is 16 residues. The CDR3, as DNA: TGTGCCAGCAGCCCACACCTACTAGCTTTATCCTACGAGCAGTACTTC. Translation gives CASSPHLLALSYEQYF.

The chain has TRBV9 and TRBJ2-7, with D tentatively TRBD1 or TRBD2 (5 bases each). Germline V gene data show CDR1 as SGDLS and CDR2 as YYNGEE. V lost 4 bases to trimming and J lost 3 bases, with 17 bases between them. The CDR3 extends over 15 amino acids. The CDR3: CASSPSSGHFYEQYF. The CDR3 DNA is TGTGCCAGCAGCCCATCGTCGGGGCACTTCTACGAGCAGTACTTC.

The CDR3 loop reads CASQGAAEKLFF. CDR3 DNA: TGTGCCAGCCAGGGAGCGGCTGAAAAACTGTTTTTT. The J gene is TRBJ1-4, the V gene TRBV19; tentative D call: TRBD1 (5 bases). Germline V gene data show CDR1 as LNHDA and CDR2 as SQIVND (reference sequence). The ends were cut back, 9 bases at V and 7 bases at J, with 12 bases in the middle. This CDR3 spans 12 amino acids.

CDR3 DNA: TGTGCCAGCAGTTTCCTCGCGGGGATCTATGGCTACACCTTC. This gives the protein CASSFLAGIYGYTF. V and J are TRBV6-2 or TRBV6-3 and TRBJ1-2, with D hard to call. Trimming removed 4 bases at V and 4 bases at J, with 13 bases between. Germline values: CDR1 MNHEY, CDR2 SVGEGT. This CDR3 has 14 residues.

This sequence joins TRBV7-2 and TRBJ1-2; the match to TRBD1 covers 7 bases. The junction had 7 bases not matched to a gene; V was cut back by 5 bases and J by 4 bases. Germline CDR1 is SGHTA and CDR2 is FQGNSA. This CDR3 has 14 residues. The CDR3 loop reads CASSPADRIYGYTF. The CDR3 DNA follows: TGTGCCAGCAGCCCGGCGGACAGGATCTATGGCTACACCTTC.

V is TRBV30 and J is TRBJ1-2, with D possibly being TRBD1 (5 bases). V shed 2 bases and J shed 3 bases, with 19 bases lying between them. The CDR3 is made up of 16 amino acids. The V gene's germline CDR1 is GTSNPN and CDR2 SVGIG (reference sequence). CDR3 coding DNA: TGTGCCTGGAGTAAAGGCCCAGGGACCGGCTACTATGGCTACACCTTC. It is translated as CAWSKGPGTGYYGYTF.

The CDR3 DNA reads TGTGCCAGCTGGACGGGACCCGCGGGGGGTGAGCAGTTCTTC. Translating it yields CASWTGPAGGEQFF. The chain uses TRBV28 and TRBJ2-1; 8 bases align to TRBD2. The ends lost 8 bases at V and 9 bases at J; junction bases unmatched: 12. This CDR3 contains 14 residues. Germline CDR1 is MDHEN and CDR2 is SYDVKM.

This chain links TRBV7-6 with TRBJ2-2; no reliable D call. The germline V gene has CDR1 SGHVS and CDR2 FNYEAQ. V was trimmed by 4 bases and J by 3 bases, leaving 3 bases between them. This CDR3 spans 12 amino acids. CDR3 coding DNA: TGTGCCAGCAGCTCTCACACCGGGGAGCTGTTTTTT. It encodes CASSSHTGELFF.

The V and J genes are TRBV28 and TRBJ1-1; 9 bases are shared with TRBD1. The CDR3 is made up of 16 amino acids. Germline V gene sequence: CDR1 MDHEN, CDR2 SYDVKM. V lost 6 bases and J lost 0; bases outside the gene matches: 8. The CDR3, as DNA: TGTGCCAGCAGCGAAGGGACAGGGAGCATGAACACTGAAGCTTTCTTT. Protein sequence: CASSEGTGSMNTEAFF.

V and J are TRBV30 and TRBJ2-1; D gene ambiguous. Trimming removed 3 bases at V and 8 bases at J, with 14 bases between. The CDR3 runs 13 residues. Germline V gives CDR1 GTSNPN, CDR2 SVGIG (reference sequence). In nucleotides, the CDR3 is TGTGCCTGGAGCGAATTACGGGCGGATGAGCAGTTCTTC. Residues: CAWSELRADEQFF.

V gene TRBV5-1 combines with J gene TRBJ2-5; 11 bases are a match to TRBD1. V shed 4 bases, J shed 5 bases, and the junction held 4 bases outside the gene matches. CDR3 length: 14 amino acids. Per the germline V gene, CDR1 is SGHRS and CDR2 is YFSETQ. The CDR3 protein is CASSRDRGGETQYF. CDR3 nucleotide sequence: TGCGCCAGCAGCAGGGACAGGGGGGGGGAGACCCAGTACTTC. The whole variable domain, remainder taken from reference TRBV5-1 and TRBJ2-5, is KAGVTQTPRYLIKTRGQQVTLSCSPISGHRSVSWYQQTPGQGLQFLFEYFSETQRNKGNFPGRFSGRQFSNSRSEMNVSTLELGDSALYLCASSRDRGGETQYFGPGTRLLVL.

In this sample, this clone turned up once. V gene TRBV7-3 combines with J gene TRBJ1-5; D remains unclear. Germline CDR1 and CDR2: SGHTA and FQGTGA. V lost 0 bases and J lost 7, with 7 bases in between. The CDR3 sequence is 13 residues long. CDR3 bases: TGTGCCAGCAGCTTAACGAAGGGACAGCCCCAGCATTTT. Protein product: CASSLTKGQPQHF.

This chain joins TRBV28 and TRBJ2-3; possibly TRBD1 for D (7 bases). This CDR3 comprises 14 residues. Germline lookup yields CDR1 MDHEN and CDR2 SYDVKM. Trimming pared 11 bases from V and 3 bases from J, leaving 18 bases between. The CDR3 DNA follows: TGTGCCGTTCAGGGGGGAGGCACAACAGATACGCAGTATTTT. Translated, it gives CAVQGGGTTDTQYF.

CDR3 residues: CASSSPTGRDSGNTIYF. The CDR3 nucleotides are TGTGCCAGCAGTTCCCCGACAGGGAGAGACTCTGGAAACACCATATATTTT. The J gene is TRBJ1-3, the V gene TRBV6-2 or TRBV6-3, with 7 positions matching TRBD1. The ends lost 4 bases at V and 0 bases at J; junction bases unmatched: 9. CDR1 is MNHEY and CDR2 is SVGEGT in the germline V gene. The CDR3 runs to 17 residues.